The 17 T cell receptor beta chains listed next were all sequenced from one sample in a study of Ad26.COV2.S vaccination and SARS-CoV-2 variants. Treatment meaning: 15 to 20 received Ad26.COV2.S at low or high dose, single or two shots; several received placebo; per-sample allocation not given. Repertoires come from day 63 after the first vaccine or placebo injection. Using immunoSEQ multiplex PCR, the repertoire was profiled, and TCRdb retains in-frame clones only, with some absent. Seen here are about 470,000 clones, about nine tenths observed once, and the top ten hold under 4.5%. The material was peripheral blood, obtained in a trial of Ad26.COV2.S vaccine versus placebo. The receptor source for this set is a person aged 18 to 59 who received the Ad26.COV2.S COVID-19 vaccine or a placebo.

This rearrangement joins TRBV9 to TRBJ2-3; TRBD2 is a possible D gene (5 bases). CDR1 and CDR2 from the germline V gene are SGDLS and YYNGEE. This CDR3 is 15 amino acids long. Trimming pared 0 bases from V and 0 bases from J, leaving 8 bases between. The CDR3 loop is CASSVDGGSTDTQYF. CDR3 nucleotide sequence: TGTGCCAGCAGCGTAGACGGCGGGAGCACAGATACGCAGTATTTT.

The V call is TRBV28, the J call TRBJ2-7, with TRBD1 matching over 7 bases. This CDR3 region has 14 residues. V lost 6 bases to trimming and J lost 7 bases; unmatched junction nucleotides: 12. CDR1 and CDR2 from the germline V gene are MDHEN and SYDVKM. The CDR3 here is CASRRDSHRGEQYF. The CDR3 DNA reads TGTGCCAGCAGGAGGGACAGCCATAGAGGGGAGCAGTACTTC.

This rearrangement joins TRBV7-2 to TRBJ1-5; 7 nucleotides match TRBD1. Germline V gene sequence: CDR1 SGHTA, CDR2 FQGNSA. The junction had 2 bases not matched to a gene; V was cut back by 5 bases and J by 1 base. The CDR3 loop spans 14 amino acids. CDR3 in amino acids: CASSVGQSNQPQHF. In DNA form, the CDR3 reads TGTGCCAGCAGCGTGGGACAGAGCAATCAGCCCCAGCATTTT.

Worth noting for this clone: The sample has other DNA sequences that encode this CDR3 too. The gene calls are TRBV9 and TRBJ2-7; D not resolved. The germline V gene encodes CDR1 SGDLS and CDR2 YYNGEE. The CDR3 has 14 residues. V was trimmed by 0 bases and J by 2 bases, leaving 9 bases between them. In DNA, the CDR3 is TGTGCCAGCAGCGTAGCGGCAGGTACCTACGAGCAGTACTTC. The encoded protein is CASSVAAGTYEQYF.

This clone was picked up one time. This chain uses TRBV11-2 with TRBJ1-1; D not certain. The CDR3 runs to 14 residues. CDR1 and CDR2 from the germline V gene are SGHAT and FQNNGV. V lost 1 base to trimming and J lost 3 bases, with 9 bases between them. The CDR3 is CASSLGERYTEAFF. In DNA, the CDR3 is TGTGCCAGCAGCTTAGGGGAACGGTACACTGAAGCTTTCTTT.

The chain recombines TRBV21-1 with TRBJ1-3; TRBD1 is taken as the D call from the table, unchecked against the DNA. TRBV21-1 is flagged as a pseudogene. The CDR3 is 16 amino acids. Written as DNA, the CDR3 is TGTGCCAGCAGCAAAGTGCACCCGGACAGGCGAAACACCATATATTTT. It is translated as CASSKVHPDRRNTIYF.

V and J are TRBV7-9 and TRBJ2-1; 9 positions agree with TRBD2. Germline V gene data show CDR1 as SEHNR and CDR2 as FQNEAQ (reference sequence). Losses at the gene ends were 2 bases for V and 5 bases for J; bases not matched to a gene: 4. This CDR3 has 15 residues. The CDR3: CASSLLSGGNNEQFF. CDR3 bases: TGTGCCAGCAGCTTACTTAGCGGGGGCAACAATGAGCAGTTCTTC.

The V gene is TRBV5-1, the J gene TRBJ1-2, with 7 positions matching TRBD1. CDR3 length: 16 amino acids. CDR1 is SGHRS and CDR2 is YFSETQ in the germline V gene. J lost 0 bases, V lost 0 bases, and 5 bases had no gene match. CDR3 nucleotides: TGCGCCAGCAGCTTGGCCCTACAGGGGACTAACTATGGCTACACCTTC. Translating it yields CASSLALQGTNYGYTF. The whole variable domain, filled in from reference TRBV5-1 and TRBJ1-2, reads KAGVTQTPRYLIKTRGQQVTLSCSPISGHRSVSWYQQTPGQGLQFLFEYFSETQRNKGNFPGRFSGRQFSNSRSEMNVSTLELGDSALYLCASSLALQGTNYGYTFGSGTRLTVV.

There are a few counts of this clone. The chain couples TRBV7-2 to TRBJ2-5; D perhaps matches TRBD1 (5 bases). The CDR3 is 15 residues long. The germline V gene has CDR1 SGHTA and CDR2 FQGNSA. Trimming pared 1 base from V and 1 base from J, leaving 10 bases between. Written as DNA, the CDR3 is TGTGCCAGCAGCTTAGTAGGACACTTCCAAGAGACCCAGTACTTC. Translating it yields CASSLVGHFQETQYF.

CDR3 amino acids: CASSSRQNLNTEAFF. CDR3 nucleotide sequence: TGTGCCAGTAGCTCTCGACAGAACTTAAACACTGAAGCTTTCTTT. The rearrangement joins TRBV19 to TRBJ1-1; D may be TRBD1 (5 bases). The ends were cut back, 6 bases at V and 2 bases at J, with 16 bases in the middle. Germline lookup yields CDR1 LNHDA and CDR2 SQIVND (reference sequence). The CDR3 length is 15 residues.

The chain recombines TRBV6-2 or TRBV6-3 with TRBJ2-5; weak D call: TRBD1 (6 bases). CDR3 length: 13 amino acids. Germline lookup yields CDR1 MNHEY and CDR2 SVGEGT. V was trimmed by 5 bases and J by 3 bases, leaving 10 bases between them. The CDR3 nucleotides are TGTGCCAGCAGTCCCTGGACAGAAGAGACCCAGTACTTC. Residues: CASSPWTEETQYF.

The chain joins TRBV9 to TRBJ2-7, with 11 bases that match TRBD2. The CDR3 is made up of 15 amino acids. Germline V gene sequence: CDR1 SGDLS, CDR2 YYNGEE. Germline trimming cut 2 bases from V and 2 bases from J; bases unmatched to any gene: 3. DNA for the CDR3: TGTGCCAGCAGCGTTAGCGGGAGGGCCCCCTACGAGCAGTACTTC. Protein product: CASSVSGRAPYEQYF.

The rearrangement links TRBV5-5 to TRBJ2-7; possibly TRBD2 for D (6 bases). The CDR3 extends over 15 amino acids. Trimming removed 0 bases from V and 0 bases from J, with 10 bases in between. CDR1 and CDR2 from the germline V gene are SGHKS and YYEKEE (reference sequence). The CDR3 reads CASSLAGDGSYEQYF. The DNA of the CDR3 is TGTGCCAGCAGCTTGGCGGGGGACGGCTCCTACGAGCAGTACTTC.

This sequence joins TRBV18 and TRBJ2-5; TRBD2 matches 8 bases. The CDR3 has 13 residues. Trimming removed 5 bases from V and 3 bases from J; junction bases left unmatched: 2. Germline lookup yields CDR1 KGHSH and CDR2 LQKENI. CDR3 DNA sequence: TGTGCCAGCTCAAGAGCGGGGGAAGAGACCCAGTACTTC. It encodes CASSRAGEETQYF.

With respect to this clone: At one end the junction does not follow the germline gene, possibly because of a read error. The genes are TRBV12-5 and TRBJ2-5; the D is unclear. CDR1 LGHNT and CDR2 FRNRAP come from the germline V gene. The CDR3 is made up of 11 amino acids. The CDR3 loop is CASGLYSEGHF. The CDR3, as DNA: TGTGCTAGTGGTTTGTATTCTGAAGGGCACTTC.

The chain is built from TRBV28 and TRBJ1-2; maybe TRBD1 (5 bases). The ends were cut back, 6 bases at V and 4 bases at J, with 21 bases in the middle. From germline, CDR1 is MDHEN and CDR2 SYDVKM. The CDR3 consists of 16 residues. CDR3 region: CASRYLPQRRGYGYTF. CDR3 in DNA: TGTGCCAGCAGATACCTACCCCAAAGGAGGGGCTATGGCTACACCTTC.

This clone was found once. The CDR3 coding sequence is TGTGCCAGCAGTTCGTCAGGCATCCGGACCGGGGAGCTGTTTTTT. Protein: CASSSSGIRTGELFF. The chain uses TRBV6-2 or TRBV6-3 and TRBJ2-2; the D is unclear. The CDR3 is 15 amino acids. Between the trimmed V and J ends, which lost 4 bases and 5 bases, there was a span of 14 bases. CDR1 is MNHEY, CDR2 SVGEGT, per germline.